The clone carrying this TCR beta chain was counted between two and nine times. This sample stems from a study of blood T cell repertoires in COVID-19. Assay used: immunoSEQ multiplex PCR; TCRdb lists only in-frame clones, some missing. The sample holds 200,000 to 300,000 clones; around four fifths are singletons and the top ten take more than 6%. The CDR3 is 14 residues long. Germline V gene lookup returns CDR1 SGHDN and CDR2 FVKESK. Trimming removed 4 bases from V and 3 bases from J, with 9 bases in between. This chain links TRBV14 with TRBJ2-2; D call uncertain. Sequencing used peripheral blood. The clonotype comes from a woman in her sixties with active or convalescent COVID-19. In DNA form, the CDR3 reads TGTGCCAGCAGCCTCATACGGGACACCGGGGAGCTGTTTTTT. This codes for CASSLIRDTGELFF. The full variable domain, with the rest looked up from reference TRBV14 and TRBJ2-2, is EAGVTQFPSHSVIEKGQTVTLRCDPISGHDNLYWYRRVMGKEIKFLLHFVKESKQDESGMPNNRFLAERTGGTYSTLKVQPAELEDSGVYFCASSLIRDTGELFFGEGSRLTVL.